This is a list of T cell receptor beta chains from one sample in a study of shared clonotypes between healthy human individuals. Using immunoSEQ multiplex PCR, the repertoire was profiled, and TCRdb retains in-frame clones only, with some absent. The repertoire includes around 1 million clones, around 80% of them detected once, and around 1.5% sits in the top ten. The specimen was memory CD4+ T cells sorted from blood. These receptors originate from a man aged 18-30 years in good health. Both conserved end residues are part of each CDR3. Fields, in order: clone size, V gene, D gene, J gene, CDR3 protein, CDR3 DNA. D genes are given only for firm matches. The size of a clone is reported for some rows only, either as once, few or many, or as a class for expanded clones.

clone size: -; V gene: TRBV6-5; D gene: -; J gene: TRBJ2-5; CDR3 protein: CASSYMQYSETQYF; CDR3 DNA: TGTGCCAGCAGTTACATGCAGTATTCGGAGACCCAGTACTTC
clone size: -; V gene: TRBV15; D gene: -; J gene: TRBJ1-2; CDR3 protein: CATSRDVRGDYGYTF; CDR3 DNA: TGTGCCACCAGCAGAGATGTCCGGGGAGACTATGGCTACACCTTC
clone size: -; V gene: TRBV5-1; D gene: -; J gene: TRBJ2-1; CDR3 protein: CASSSDGSSYNEQFF; CDR3 DNA: TGCGCCAGCAGCTCGGACGGTTCCTCCTACAATGAGCAGTTCTTC
clone size: -; V gene: TRBV18; D gene: TRBD1; J gene: TRBJ1-4; CDR3 protein: CASSPEDRGPKLFF; CDR3 DNA: TGTGCCAGCTCACCGGAGGACAGGGGACCAAAACTGTTTTTT
clone size: -; V gene: TRBV5-1; D gene: TRBD1; J gene: TRBJ2-7; CDR3 protein: CASSLVGQGPYEQYF; CDR3 DNA: TGCGCCAGCAGCTTGGTAGGACAGGGACCCTACGAGCAGTACTTC
clone size: -; V gene: TRBV28; D gene: -; J gene: TRBJ1-5; CDR3 protein: CASRPSNQPQHF; CDR3 DNA: TGTGCCAGCAGACCTTCCAATCAGCCCCAGCATTTT
clone size: few; V gene: TRBV5-4; D gene: -; J gene: TRBJ1-1; CDR3 protein: CASSLGNNVVSTEAFF; CDR3 DNA: TGTGCCAGCAGCTTGGGGAATAATGTGGTGAGCACTGAAGCTTTCTTT
clone size: -; V gene: TRBV7-2; D gene: -; J gene: TRBJ1-5; CDR3 protein: CASSRGGGQPQHF; CDR3 DNA: TGTGCCAGCAGCCGCGGCGGGGGACAGCCCCAGCATTTT
clone size: few; V gene: TRBV2; D gene: -; J gene: TRBJ2-1; CDR3 protein: CASSVFRTASSYNEQFF; CDR3 DNA: TGTGCCAGCAGTGTCTTTCGGACAGCGAGCTCCTACAATGAGCAGTTCTTC
clone size: -; V gene: TRBV2; D gene: -; J gene: TRBJ2-6; CDR3 protein: CASSGRVSSSGANVLTF; CDR3 DNA: TGTGCCAGCAGTGGTCGGGTAAGCTCCTCTGGGGCCAACGTCCTGACTTTC
clone size: -; V gene: TRBV20-1; D gene: -; J gene: TRBJ2-3; CDR3 protein: CSARDVTQYF; CDR3 DNA: TGCAGTGCTAGAGATGTTACGCAGTATTTT
clone size: -; V gene: TRBV7-2; D gene: -; J gene: TRBJ1-2; CDR3 protein: CASSLGSGANYGYTF; CDR3 DNA: TGTGCCAGCAGCTTAGGATCGGGGGCTAACTATGGCTACACCTTC
clone size: -; V gene: TRBV5-1; D gene: TRBD2; J gene: TRBJ2-7; CDR3 protein: CASSRSTSGSGEQYF; CDR3 DNA: TGCGCCAGCAGCCGTTCGACTAGCGGGAGTGGGGAGCAGTACTTC
clone size: -; V gene: TRBV21-1; D gene: -; J gene: TRBJ2-6; CDR3 protein: CASSKGLAGANVLTF; CDR3 DNA: TGTGCCAGCAGCAAGGGACTAGCTGGGGCCAACGTCCTGACTTTC
clone size: -; V gene: TRBV30; D gene: -; J gene: TRBJ1-6; CDR3 protein: CAWNGNSPLHF; CDR3 DNA: TGTGCCTGGAACGGGAATTCACCCCTCCACTTT
clone size: -; V gene: TRBV6-1; D gene: -; J gene: TRBJ2-7; CDR3 protein: CASSSWDGSYEQYF; CDR3 DNA: TGTGCCAGCAGTTCTTGGGACGGCTCCTACGAGCAGTACTTC
clone size: -; V gene: TRBV30; D gene: -; J gene: TRBJ2-5; CDR3 protein: CAWTESATQYF; CDR3 DNA: TGTGCCTGGACCGAAAGCGCGACCCAGTACTTC
clone size: -; V gene: TRBV30; D gene: -; J gene: TRBJ1-3; CDR3 protein: CAWRTDRFSGNTIYF; CDR3 DNA: TGTGCCTGGAGAACCGACAGGTTCTCTGGAAACACCATATATTTT
clone size: -; V gene: TRBV10-3; D gene: -; J gene: TRBJ2-5; CDR3 protein: CATHPVGIQETQYF; CDR3 DNA: TGTGCCACCCATCCGGTAGGCATCCAAGAGACCCAGTACTTC
clone size: many; V gene: TRBV19; D gene: -; J gene: TRBJ1-5; CDR3 protein: CASSIGYQPQHF; CDR3 DNA: TGTGCCAGTAGTATTGGGTATCAGCCCCAGCATTTT
clone size: -; V gene: TRBV14; D gene: -; J gene: TRBJ1-3; CDR3 protein: CASSQDRGNTIYF; CDR3 DNA: TGTGCCAGCAGCCAAGATAGAGGAAACACCATATATTTT
clone size: -; V gene: TRBV19; D gene: -; J gene: TRBJ1-3; CDR3 protein: CASSDSASSGNTIYF; CDR3 DNA: TGTGCCAGTAGTGATTCGGCCTCTTCTGGAAACACCATATATTTT
clone size: -; V gene: TRBV5-1; D gene: -; J gene: TRBJ2-3; CDR3 protein: CASSAGQAPDTQYF; CDR3 DNA: TGCGCCAGCAGCGCGGGACAAGCCCCAGATACGCAGTATTTT
clone size: few; V gene: TRBV30; D gene: -; J gene: TRBJ1-5; CDR3 protein: CAWSARGYSNQPQHF; CDR3 DNA: TGTGCCTGGAGTGCCCGGGGATATAGCAATCAGCCCCAGCATTTT